The next 30 T cell receptor beta chains were all read from a single sample in a study of OX40 agonist ivuxolimab in advanced cancers. TCRdb keeps only in-frame clones here, not all; method: immunoSEQ multiplex PCR. Counted here are about 28,000 clones, approximately 78% occurring once; the ten biggest clones make up about 20%. This specimen was CD4+ or CD8+ T cells sorted from blood, taken in a trial of the OX40 agonist ivuxolimab. The receptors were gathered from an adult with an advanced solid tumor such as melanoma, head and neck, liver or kidney cancer.

This rearrangement joins TRBV4-1 to TRBJ1-1; a weak D match, TRBD1 (5 bases). V dropped 4 bases and J dropped 3 bases, with 12 bases sitting between them. From germline, CDR1 is MGHRA and CDR2 YSYEKL. CDR3 length: 14 amino acids. CDR3 DNA sequence: TGCGCCAGCAGCCCACCGGCGGGGGACACTGAAGCTTTCTTT. Its translation: CASSPPAGDTEAFF.

V and J are TRBV27 and TRBJ2-7, with 7 nucleotides matching TRBD2. The junction had 1 base not matched to a gene; V was cut back by 2 bases and J by 6 bases. CDR1 MNHEY and CDR2 SMNVEV come from the germline V gene (reference sequence). The length of the CDR3 is 12 residues. Written as DNA, the CDR3 is TGTGCCAGCAGTTTACCGGGGGGCGAGCAGTACTTC. Its translation: CASSLPGGEQYF.

This CDR3 is CASSLGGYTGIGNTIYF. Written as DNA, the CDR3 is TGTGCCAGCAGCTTAGGGGGGTACACCGGAATTGGAAACACCATATATTTT. The rearrangement links TRBV7-8 to TRBJ1-3; perhaps TRBD1 as D (5 bases). Trimming took 1 base from V and 3 from J, leaving 16 bases between them. In germline, CDR1 is SGHVS, CDR2 FQNEAQ. This CDR3 is 17 amino acids long.

The chain recombines TRBV20-1 with TRBJ1-1; D is undetermined. The germline CDR1 and CDR2 sequences are DFQATT and SNEGSKA (reference sequence). The CDR3 has 9 residues. This chain's CDR3 is CRINTEAFF. DNA for the CDR3: TGCAGAATAAACACTGAAGCTTTCTTT.

The chain couples TRBV5-6 to TRBJ2-5, with 9 positions matching TRBD2. Unmatched junction bases numbered 5, after V lost 4 bases and J lost 4 bases. The germline CDR1 and CDR2 sequences are SGHDT and YYEEEE. This CDR3 is 14 amino acids long. In DNA form, the CDR3 reads TGTGCCAGCAGCCCCCCGACTAGCGGAGAGACCCAGTACTTC. Amino acids: CASSPPTSGETQYF.

The rearrangement joins TRBV9 to TRBJ1-2; perhaps TRBD1 as D (6 bases). Germline V gives CDR1 SGDLS, CDR2 YYNGEE. V lost 3 bases to trimming and J lost 2 bases, with 17 bases between them. There are 16 residues in the CDR3. The CDR3 nucleotides read TGTGCCAGCAGCGGCACGCGGGCAGGGGAGAACTATGGCTACACCTTC. Translated: CASSGTRAGENYGYTF. The variable domain in full, with the rest retrieved from reference TRBV9 and TRBJ1-2, is DSGVTQTPKHLITATGQRVTLRCSPRSGDLSVYWYQQSLDQGLQFLIQYYNGEERAKGNILERFSAQQFPDLHSELNLSSLELGDSALYFCASSGTRAGENYGYTFGSGTRLTVV.

This clone has only one observation. V usage is TRBV7-9 and J usage is TRBJ2-1, with 11 bases identical to TRBD2. CDR3 length equals 15 residues. The germline V gene has CDR1 SEHNR and CDR2 FQNEAQ (reference sequence). The junction had 6 bases not matched to a gene; V was cut back by 5 bases and J by 6 bases. CDR3 coding DNA: TGTGCCAGCAGCGTAATAGCGGGGGGGTCCAATGAGCAGTTCTTC. It yields the protein CASSVIAGGSNEQFF.

This chain links TRBV5-6 with TRBJ1-1; D unresolved. V shed 4 bases and J shed 0 bases, with 10 bases lying between them. The CDR3 is 14 amino acids. Germline CDR1 is SGHDT and CDR2 is YYEEEE. CDR3 sequence (DNA): TGTGCCAGCAGCGAATGGGAGGTGAACACTGAAGCTTTCTTT. This translates into CASSEWEVNTEAFF.

A word on this clone: Relative to the germline gene, one junction end is altered; a read error may explain this. The V gene is TRBV5-1, the J gene TRBJ2-4, with TRBD2 identical over 8 bases. Germline CDR1 and CDR2: SGHRS and YFSETQ. The CDR3 runs 14 residues. The CDR3 protein is CAGSLSGGVNIQYF. For the CDR3, the DNA is TGCGCCGGCAGCTTGTCGGGAGGGGTAAACATTCAGTACTTC.

The J gene is TRBJ2-7, the V gene TRBV5-1, with TRBD1 matching over 9 bases. The length of the CDR3 is 15 residues. Trimming at V came to 1 base and at J to 2 bases, leaving 4 bases not matched to a gene. Germline CDR1 is SGHRS and CDR2 is YFSETQ. The CDR3 reads CASSLIQGATYEQYF. The CDR3 bases are TGCGCCAGCAGCTTGATACAGGGGGCTACCTACGAGCAGTACTTC.

The chain recombines TRBV27 with TRBJ1-2; possible D gene TRBD1, 5 bases. CDR3 length equals 14 residues. V lost 6 bases to trimming and J lost 3 bases, with 14 bases between them. Germline V gene data show CDR1 as MNHEY and CDR2 as SMNVEV (reference sequence). The CDR3 here is CASRSPGRDYGYTF. CDR3 coding DNA: TGTGCCAGCAGGTCCCCGGGCAGGGACTATGGCTACACCTTC.

The J gene is TRBJ1-1, the V gene TRBV7-9; D is unresolved. Germline lookup yields CDR1 SEHNR and CDR2 FQNEAQ (reference sequence). The CDR3 length is 10 residues. Trimming removed 4 bases from V and 6 bases from J, with 3 bases in between. CDR3 in amino acids: CASSYPEAFF. For the CDR3, the DNA is TGTGCCAGCAGCTACCCTGAAGCTTTCTTT.

This clone has a handful of counts. The V call is TRBV27, the J call TRBJ1-2, with 7 bases lining up with TRBD1. With V trimmed by 10 bases and J by 3 bases, 8 bases remained unmatched. There are 13 residues in the CDR3. CDR1 MNHEY and CDR2 SMNVEV come from the germline V gene (reference sequence). The CDR3 sequence is CATSRRGHYGYTF. CDR3 in DNA: TGTGCCACCTCACGAAGGGGGCACTATGGCTACACCTTC.

This chain connects TRBV28 to TRBJ1-5; no clear D gene. CDR1 is MDHEN and CDR2 is SYDVKM in the germline V gene. The CDR3 runs to 14 residues. V gave up 2 bases and J gave up 9 bases, with 14 bases separating them. CDR3 amino acids: CASSLRGLVRPQHF. The CDR3 coding sequence is TGTGCCAGCAGTTTACGAGGTTTGGTCCGGCCCCAGCATTTT.

The chain has TRBV27 and TRBJ1-5; 8 positions match TRBD1. The CDR3 extends over 13 amino acids. Germline CDR1 is MNHEY and CDR2 is SMNVEV (reference sequence). V lost 6 bases, J lost 6 bases, and 4 bases stayed unmatched. Here the CDR3 DNA reads TGTGCCAGCAGCCGGACAGGGATTCAGCCCCAGCATTTT. Amino acid sequence: CASSRTGIQPQHF.

The chain employs TRBV7-9 and TRBJ2-5; TRBD2 aligns across 9 bases. The DNA end is a closer match to TRBJ2-7, so the J assignment may be wrong. This CDR3 is built from 15 residues. The germline V gene has CDR1 SEHNR and CDR2 FQNEAQ (reference sequence). This CDR3 reads CASSLGTSVSYEQYF. The DNA of the CDR3 is TGTGCCAGCAGCTTAGGGACTAGCGTGTCCTACGAGCAGTACTTC.

This chain connects TRBV4-3 to TRBJ2-5; 8 nucleotides agree with TRBD1. The end of the DNA aligns better with TRBJ2-7, so the J call may be wrong. This CDR3 is built from 15 residues. Germline loops: CDR1 LGHNA, CDR2 YSLEER. CDR3 coding DNA: TGCGCCAGCAGCCATTATCAGGGGGCAAGCTACGAGCAGTACTTC. Its translation: CASSHYQGASYEQYF.

V gene TRBV29-1 combines with J gene TRBJ2-7; unclear D gene. The CDR3 is made up of 13 amino acids. With 8 bases removed from V and 0 bases from J, the gap between germline ends came to 14 bases. CDR1 is SQVTM and CDR2 is ANQGSEA in the germline V gene. CDR3 protein: CSMRTASSYEQYF. CDR3 nucleotide sequence: TGCAGCATGAGGACGGCCAGCTCCTACGAGCAGTACTTC.

This chain links TRBV27 with TRBJ2-7; TRBD1 matches 9 bases. Looked up from germline, CDR1 is MNHEY and CDR2 is SMNVEV (reference sequence). With 4 bases clipped from V and 3 bases from J, the junction kept 10 bases outside the gene matches. The CDR3 totals 16 residues. CDR3 loop: CASSSPRGQGIYEQYF. Here the CDR3 DNA reads TGTGCCAGCAGTTCCCCGCGGGGACAGGGTATCTACGAGCAGTACTTC.

The V call is TRBV19, the J call TRBJ2-4, with 7 positions matching TRBD1. CDR1 LNHDA and CDR2 SQIVND come from the germline V gene (reference sequence). The V segment lost 4 bases and the J segment 7 bases; nucleotides outside the gene matches: 4. This CDR3 contains 13 residues. The CDR3 sequence: CASSNRGGNIQYF. DNA of the CDR3: TGTGCCAGTAGTAACAGGGGTGGGAACATTCAGTACTTC.

The table lists this clone with a count of one. The V gene is TRBV19, the J gene TRBJ1-1, with D tentatively TRBD1 (5 bases). Germline CDR1 is LNHDA and CDR2 is SQIVND (reference sequence). Trimming removed 6 bases at V and 0 bases at J, with 11 bases between. The CDR3 runs to 14 residues. The DNA for the CDR3 is TGTGCCAGTAGGTTCGGGGGTTTGAACACTGAAGCTTTCTTT. Translating gives CASRFGGLNTEAFF.

This chain uses TRBV7-6 with TRBJ1-4; tentatively, D is TRBD1 (6 bases). The germline V and J ends were trimmed by 1 base and 3 bases, with 9 bases remaining between them. There are 15 residues in the CDR3. Germline V gives CDR1 SGHVS, CDR2 FNYEAQ. The CDR3 loop is CASSLGTVANEKLFF. CDR3 DNA sequence: TGTGCCAGCAGCTTAGGGACAGTCGCTAATGAAAAACTGTTTTTT.

This clone was seen just once. The V and J genes are TRBV6-5 and TRBJ1-1, with D tentatively TRBD1 (5 bases). CDR3 size: 12 residues. Trimming removed 6 bases at V and 5 bases at J, with 10 bases between. CDR1 and CDR2 from the germline V gene are MNHEY and SVGAGI. DNA for the CDR3: TGTGCCAGCAGGGCAGGGAGAACTGAAGCTTTCTTT. Amino acid sequence: CASRAGRTEAFF.

V is TRBV6-1 and J is TRBJ2-7; D gene ambiguous. This CDR3 spans 14 amino acids. Germline-derived CDR1 and CDR2 are MNHNS and SASEGT. Deletions cut 2 bases from V and 5 bases from J, with 13 bases between. CDR3 nucleotide sequence: TGTGCCAGCAGTGAAATCCATCGGGCTGACGAGCAGTACTTC. Residues: CASSEIHRADEQYF.

The chain is built from TRBV14 and TRBJ2-2, with 7 bases lining up with TRBD1. The junction had 6 bases not matched to a gene; V was cut back by 2 bases and J by 0 bases. This CDR3 has 17 residues. Germline CDR1 SGHDN, CDR2 FVKESK. CDR3: CASSQPGQETNTGELFF. The CDR3 DNA reads TGTGCCAGCAGCCAACCTGGACAGGAAACGAACACCGGGGAGCTGTTTTTT.

The chain is built from TRBV28 and TRBJ2-1; D unclear. The germline V gene encodes CDR1 MDHEN and CDR2 SYDVKM. V lost 6 bases and J lost 0, with 12 bases in between. This CDR3 has 15 amino acids. CDR3 nucleotides: TGTGCCAGCAGCGACGGGTTAAGCTCCTACAATGAGCAGTTCTTC. This translates into CASSDGLSSYNEQFF.

The sample holds a few counts of this clone. The V gene is TRBV27, the J gene TRBJ2-1; a possible D gene is TRBD1 (5 bases). The CDR3 runs 12 residues. V dropped 3 bases and J dropped 8 bases, with 8 bases sitting between them. The germline gives CDR1 MNHEY, CDR2 SMNVEV (reference sequence). The CDR3 loop reads CASSFAGHEQFF. CDR3 sequence (DNA): TGTGCCAGCAGTTTTGCAGGGCATGAGCAGTTCTTC.

This rearrangement joins TRBV7-3 to TRBJ1-1; 9 bases match TRBD1. Germline loops: CDR1 SGHTA, CDR2 FQGTGA. J lost 5 bases, V lost 1 base, and 2 bases had no gene match. The CDR3 contains 14 residues. CDR3 nucleotides: TGTGCCAGCAGCTTAAAGGGACAGGGTACTGAAGCTTTCTTT. It encodes CASSLKGQGTEAFF.

V gene TRBV28 combines with J gene TRBJ1-1; 7 nucleotides agree with TRBD1. Trimming removed 7 bases from V and 1 base from J; junction bases left unmatched: 12. The CDR3 runs 16 residues. Germline V CDR1 and CDR2: MDHEN, SYDVKM. The CDR3 sequence: CASIQGTGAPNTEAFF. In nucleotides, the CDR3 is TGTGCCAGCATCCAGGGAACAGGGGCCCCGAACACTGAAGCTTTCTTT.

The chain combines TRBV9 with TRBJ2-1; possibly TRBD1 or TRBD2 for D (5 bases each). CDR1 is SGDLS, CDR2 YYNGEE, per germline. V shed 3 bases and J shed 0 bases, with 10 bases lying between them. The CDR3 totals 15 residues. The chain's CDR3 is CASSAAGSSYNEQFF. In DNA, the CDR3 is TGTGCCAGCAGCGCCGCAGGGAGCTCCTACAATGAGCAGTTCTTC.